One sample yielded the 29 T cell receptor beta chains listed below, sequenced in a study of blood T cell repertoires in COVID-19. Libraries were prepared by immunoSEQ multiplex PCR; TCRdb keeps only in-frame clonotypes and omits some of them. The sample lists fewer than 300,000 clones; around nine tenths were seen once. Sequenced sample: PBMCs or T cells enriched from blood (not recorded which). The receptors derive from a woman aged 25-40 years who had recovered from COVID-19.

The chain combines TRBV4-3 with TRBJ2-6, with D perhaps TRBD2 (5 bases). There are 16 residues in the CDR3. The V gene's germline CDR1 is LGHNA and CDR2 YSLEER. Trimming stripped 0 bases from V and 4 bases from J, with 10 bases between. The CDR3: CASSQEEGSGANVLTF. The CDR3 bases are TGCGCCAGCAGCCAAGAAGAGGGTTCCGGGGCCAACGTCCTGACTTTC.

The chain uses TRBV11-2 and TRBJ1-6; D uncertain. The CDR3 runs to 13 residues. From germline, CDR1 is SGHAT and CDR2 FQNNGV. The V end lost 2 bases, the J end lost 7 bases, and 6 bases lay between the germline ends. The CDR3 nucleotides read TGTGCCAGCAGCTTACGGTCAAATTCACCCCTCCACTTT. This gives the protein CASSLRSNSPLHF. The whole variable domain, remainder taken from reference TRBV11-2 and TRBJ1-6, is EAGVAQSPRYKIIEKRQSVAFWCNPISGHATLYWYQQILGQGPKLLIQFQNNGVVDDSQLPKDRFSAERLKGVDSTLKIQPAKLEDSAVYLCASSLRSNSPLHFGNGTRLTVT.

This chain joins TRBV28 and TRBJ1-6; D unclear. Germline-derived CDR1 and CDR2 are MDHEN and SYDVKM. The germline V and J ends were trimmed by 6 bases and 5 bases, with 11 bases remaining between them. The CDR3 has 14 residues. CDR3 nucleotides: TGTGCCAGCAGGCTACTTGTGGATAATTCACCCCTCCACTTT. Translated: CASRLLVDNSPLHF.

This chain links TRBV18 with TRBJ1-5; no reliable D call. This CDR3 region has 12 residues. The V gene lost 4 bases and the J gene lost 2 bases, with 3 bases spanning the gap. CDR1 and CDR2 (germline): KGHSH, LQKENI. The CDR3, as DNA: TGTGCCAGCTCACAGCGCAATCAGCCCCAGCATTTT. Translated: CASSQRNQPQHF.

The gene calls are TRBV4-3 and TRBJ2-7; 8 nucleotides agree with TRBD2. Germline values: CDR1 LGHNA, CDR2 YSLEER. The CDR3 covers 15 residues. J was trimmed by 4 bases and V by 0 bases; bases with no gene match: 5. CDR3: CASSQDYSGIYEQYF. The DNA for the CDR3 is TGCGCCAGCAGCCAAGATTATAGCGGGATATACGAGCAGTACTTC.

The CDR3 region is CASSWNPGGFTEAFF. DNA for the CDR3: TGTGCCAGCAGCTGGAACCCAGGGGGCTTCACTGAAGCTTTCTTT. The chain has TRBV5-6 and TRBJ1-1; 8 bases agree with TRBD1. Trimming cost V 3 bases and J 4 bases; bases outside gene matches: 8. The CDR3 is 15 residues long. Germline V gene data show CDR1 as SGHDT and CDR2 as YYEEEE.

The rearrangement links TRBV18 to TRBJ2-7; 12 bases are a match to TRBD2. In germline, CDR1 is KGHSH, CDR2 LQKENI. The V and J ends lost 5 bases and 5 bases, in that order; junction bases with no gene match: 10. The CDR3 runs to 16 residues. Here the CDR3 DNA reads TGTGCCAGCTCATCGACTAGCGGGAGATTGGGAGACGAGCAGTACTTC. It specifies CASSSTSGRLGDEQYF.

The CDR3 region is CASSPTLGRPGGQYF. Written as DNA, the CDR3 is TGTGCCAGCAGCCCCACCTTGGGCAGACCTGGAGGGCAGTACTTC. The chain combines TRBV7-2 with TRBJ2-7, with D possibly being TRBD2 (5 bases). The CDR3 spans 15 residues. The V gene lost 5 bases and the J gene lost 9 bases, with 23 bases spanning the gap. The V gene's germline CDR1 is SGHTA and CDR2 FQGNSA.

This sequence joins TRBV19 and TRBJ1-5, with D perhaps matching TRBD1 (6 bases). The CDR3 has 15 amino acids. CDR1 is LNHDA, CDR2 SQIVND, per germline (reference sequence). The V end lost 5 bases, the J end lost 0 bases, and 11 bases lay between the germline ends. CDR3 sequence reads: CASSVGQYSNQPQHF. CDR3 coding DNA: TGTGCCAGTAGTGTTGGACAGTATAGCAATCAGCCCCAGCATTTT.

The CDR3 is CSVATGISNQPQHF. The CDR3 DNA reads as TGCAGCGTTGCCACAGGAATAAGCAATCAGCCCCAGCATTTT. The genes are TRBV29-1 and TRBJ1-5; D is perhaps TRBD1 (5 bases). V gave up 4 bases and J gave up 1 base, with 11 bases separating them. From germline, CDR1 is SQVTM and CDR2 ANQGSEA. This CDR3 has 14 amino acids.

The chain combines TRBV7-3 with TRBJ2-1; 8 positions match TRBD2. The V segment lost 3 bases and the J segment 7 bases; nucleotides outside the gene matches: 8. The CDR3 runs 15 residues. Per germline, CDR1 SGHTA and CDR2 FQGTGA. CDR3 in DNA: TGTGCCAGCAGCTTGCTAAGCGGGAGCTCGAATGAGCAGTTCTTC. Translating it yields CASSLLSGSSNEQFF. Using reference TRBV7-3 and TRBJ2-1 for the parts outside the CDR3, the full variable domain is GAGVSQTPSNKVTEKGKYVELRCDPISGHTALYWYRQSLGQGPEFLIYFQGTGAADDSGLPNDRFFAVRPEGSVSTLKIQRTERGDSAVYLCASSLLSGSSNEQFFGPGTRLTVL.

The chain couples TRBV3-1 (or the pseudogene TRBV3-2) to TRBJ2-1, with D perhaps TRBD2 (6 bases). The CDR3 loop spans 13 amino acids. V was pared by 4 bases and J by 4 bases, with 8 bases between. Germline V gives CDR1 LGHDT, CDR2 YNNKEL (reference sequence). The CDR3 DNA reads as TGTGCCAGCAGCCTCGGGACTTACAATGAGCAGTTCTTC. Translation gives CASSLGTYNEQFF.

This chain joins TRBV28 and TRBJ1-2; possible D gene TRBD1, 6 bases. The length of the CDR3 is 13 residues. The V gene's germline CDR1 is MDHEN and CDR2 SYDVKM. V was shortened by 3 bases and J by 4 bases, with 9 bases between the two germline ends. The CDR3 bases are TGTGCCAGCAGTTTTCAGGGGAGCTATGGCTACACCTTC. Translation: CASSFQGSYGYTF.

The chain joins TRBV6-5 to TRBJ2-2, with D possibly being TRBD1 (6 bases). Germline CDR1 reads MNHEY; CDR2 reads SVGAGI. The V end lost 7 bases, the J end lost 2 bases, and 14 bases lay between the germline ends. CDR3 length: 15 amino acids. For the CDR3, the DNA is TGTGCCAGCACCGACAGGATAGGTAACACCGGGGAGCTGTTTTTT. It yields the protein CASTDRIGNTGELFF.

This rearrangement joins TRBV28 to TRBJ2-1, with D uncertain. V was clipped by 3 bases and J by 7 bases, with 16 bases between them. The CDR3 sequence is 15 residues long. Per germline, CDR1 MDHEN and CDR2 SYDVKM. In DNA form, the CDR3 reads TGTGCCAGCAGTTTTCCGGGTATAGGTGTAAATGAGCAGTTCTTC. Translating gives CASSFPGIGVNEQFF.

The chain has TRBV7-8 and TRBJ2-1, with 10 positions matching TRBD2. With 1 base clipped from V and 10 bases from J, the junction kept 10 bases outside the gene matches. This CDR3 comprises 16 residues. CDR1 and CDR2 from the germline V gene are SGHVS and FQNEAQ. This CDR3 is CASSLGRTSGGREQFF. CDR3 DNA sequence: TGTGCCAGCAGCTTAGGCCGGACTAGCGGAGGAAGAGAGCAGTTCTTC.

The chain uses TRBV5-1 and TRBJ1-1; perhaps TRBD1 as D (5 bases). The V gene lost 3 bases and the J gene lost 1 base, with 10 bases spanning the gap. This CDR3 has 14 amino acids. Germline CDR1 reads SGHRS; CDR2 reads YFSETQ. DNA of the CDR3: TGCGCCAGCAGCTCACTTGACAGGAACACTGAAGCTTTCTTT. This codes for CASSSLDRNTEAFF. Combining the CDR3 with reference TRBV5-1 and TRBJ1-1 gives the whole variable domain KAGVTQTPRYLIKTRGQQVTLSCSPISGHRSVSWYQQTPGQGLQFLFEYFSETQRNKGNFPGRFSGRQFSNSRSEMNVSTLELGDSALYLCASSSLDRNTEAFFGQGTRLTVV.

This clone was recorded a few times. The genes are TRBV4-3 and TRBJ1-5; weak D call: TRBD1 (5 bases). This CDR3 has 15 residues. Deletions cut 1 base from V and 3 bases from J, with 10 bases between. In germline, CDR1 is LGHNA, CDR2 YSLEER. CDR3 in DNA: TGCGCCAGCAGCCAAGTCAGGGATTACAATCAGCCCCAGCATTTT. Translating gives CASSQVRDYNQPQHF.

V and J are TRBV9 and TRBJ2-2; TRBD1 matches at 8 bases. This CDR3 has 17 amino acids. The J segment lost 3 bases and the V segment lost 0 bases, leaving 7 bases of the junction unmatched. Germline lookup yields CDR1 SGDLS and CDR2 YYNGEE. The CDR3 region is CASSVGAQGAYTGELFF. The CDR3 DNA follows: TGTGCCAGCAGCGTAGGGGCTCAGGGGGCGTACACCGGGGAGCTGTTTTTT.

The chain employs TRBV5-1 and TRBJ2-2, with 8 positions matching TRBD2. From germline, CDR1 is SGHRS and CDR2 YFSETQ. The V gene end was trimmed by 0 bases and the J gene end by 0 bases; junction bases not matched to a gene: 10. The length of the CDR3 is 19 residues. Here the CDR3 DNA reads TGCGCCAGCAGCTTGGTTCGGGGGGGCGCGACCTCGAACACCGGGGAGCTGTTTTTT. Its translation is CASSLVRGGATSNTGELFF.

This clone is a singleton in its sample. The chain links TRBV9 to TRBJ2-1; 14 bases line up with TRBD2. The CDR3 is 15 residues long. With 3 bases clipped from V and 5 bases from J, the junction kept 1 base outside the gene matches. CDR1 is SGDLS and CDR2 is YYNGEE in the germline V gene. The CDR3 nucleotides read TGTGCCAGCAGCGGACTAGCGGGAGGGGACAATGAGCAGTTCTTC. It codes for CASSGLAGGDNEQFF. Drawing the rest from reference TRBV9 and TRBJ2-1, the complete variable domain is DSGVTQTPKHLITATGQRVTLRCSPRSGDLSVYWYQQSLDQGLQFLIQYYNGEERAKGNILERFSAQQFPDLHSELNLSSLELGDSALYFCASSGLAGGDNEQFFGPGTRLTVL.

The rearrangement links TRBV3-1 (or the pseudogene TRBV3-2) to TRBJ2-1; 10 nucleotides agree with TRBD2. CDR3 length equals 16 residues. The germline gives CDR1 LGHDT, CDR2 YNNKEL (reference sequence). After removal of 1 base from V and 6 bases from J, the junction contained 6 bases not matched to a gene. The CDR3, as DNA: TGTGCCAGCAGCCAAGCTAGCGGGAGTTTTTTCAATGAGCAGTTCTTC. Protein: CASSQASGSFFNEQFF.

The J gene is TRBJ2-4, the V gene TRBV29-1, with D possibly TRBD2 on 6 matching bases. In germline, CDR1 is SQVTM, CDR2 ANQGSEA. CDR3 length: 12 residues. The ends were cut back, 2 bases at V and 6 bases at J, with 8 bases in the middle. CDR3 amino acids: CSVEKGGNIQYF. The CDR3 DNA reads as TGCAGCGTTGAAAAGGGAGGAAACATTCAGTACTTC.

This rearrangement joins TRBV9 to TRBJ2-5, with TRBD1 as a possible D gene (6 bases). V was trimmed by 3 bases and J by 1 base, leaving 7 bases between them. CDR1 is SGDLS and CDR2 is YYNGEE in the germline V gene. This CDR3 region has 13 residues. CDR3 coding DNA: TGTGCCAGCAGCGGGACAGTCCAAGAGACCCAGTACTTC. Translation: CASSGTVQETQYF.

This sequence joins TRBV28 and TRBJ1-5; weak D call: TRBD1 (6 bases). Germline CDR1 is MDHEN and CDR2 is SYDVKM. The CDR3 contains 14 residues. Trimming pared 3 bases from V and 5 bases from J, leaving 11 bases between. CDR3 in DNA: TGTGCCAGCAGTTTTCGGCAGGGGCATCAGCCCCAGCATTTT. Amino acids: CASSFRQGHQPQHF. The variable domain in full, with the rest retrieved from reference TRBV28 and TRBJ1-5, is DVKVTQSSRYLVKRTGEKVFLECVQDMDHENMFWYRQDPGLGLRLIYFSYDVKMKEKGDIPEGYSVSREKKERFSLILESASTNQTSMYLCASSFRQGHQPQHFGDGTRLSIL.

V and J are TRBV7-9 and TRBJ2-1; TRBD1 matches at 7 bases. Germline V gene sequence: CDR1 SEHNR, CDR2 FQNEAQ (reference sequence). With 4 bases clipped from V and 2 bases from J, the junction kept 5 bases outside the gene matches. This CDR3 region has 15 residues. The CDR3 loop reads CASSSAGTAYNEQFF. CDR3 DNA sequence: TGTGCCAGCAGCTCAGCCGGGACAGCCTACAATGAGCAGTTCTTC.

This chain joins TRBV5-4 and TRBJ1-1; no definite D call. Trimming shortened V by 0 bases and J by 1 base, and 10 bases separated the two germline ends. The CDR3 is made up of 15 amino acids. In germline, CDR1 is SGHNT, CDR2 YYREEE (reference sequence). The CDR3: CASSLEPRGNTEAFF. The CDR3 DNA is TGTGCCAGCAGCTTGGAACCGAGAGGGAACACTGAAGCTTTCTTT.

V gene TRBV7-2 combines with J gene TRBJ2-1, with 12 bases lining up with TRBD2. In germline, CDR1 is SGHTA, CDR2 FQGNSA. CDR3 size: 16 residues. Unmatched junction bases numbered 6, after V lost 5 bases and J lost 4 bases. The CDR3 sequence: CASSPTTSGGYNEQFF. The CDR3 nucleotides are TGTGCCAGCAGCCCCACGACTAGCGGGGGATACAATGAGCAGTTCTTC.

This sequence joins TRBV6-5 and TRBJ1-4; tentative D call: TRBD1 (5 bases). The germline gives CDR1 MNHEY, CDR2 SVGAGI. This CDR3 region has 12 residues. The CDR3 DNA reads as TGTGCGGGGGGTAGGGCTAATGAAAAACTGTTTTTT. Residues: CAGGRANEKLFF.